This entry describes one T cell receptor beta chain. Authors' analysis steps: Using reference gene primer amplification, nucleated cell counts were estimated. Assay: immunoSEQ multiplex PCR; the TCRdb copy retains only in-frame clones and omits some. The V and J calls and clone size come from that table; D and trimming were worked out from the DNA. The sample consists of more than 85,000 clones, around nine tenths of them appearing once. These data come from a study of blood T cell repertoires in COVID-19. Study in general: Samples came from the United States, Italy and Spain, spanning acute and convalescent COVID-19. From T cells, B-cell-depleted T cells, or PBMCs came the material, which was cDNA or gDNA.

The sequenced material came from peripheral blood. This receptor was identified in a man aged 45-60 years with active or convalescent COVID-19.

The CDR3 DNA reads as TGTGCCAGCAGTGTGACAGGGAGGTTCTATGGCTACACCTTC. Its translation: CASSVTGRFYGYTF. V gene TRBV2 combines with J gene TRBJ1-2; 7 positions match TRBD1. The J segment lost 4 bases and the V segment lost 4 bases, leaving 6 bases of the junction unmatched. The CDR3 has 14 residues. The V gene's germline CDR1 is SNHLY and CDR2 FYNNEI.